The 5 T cell receptor beta chains given below trace back to one sample, sequenced in a study of beta chain features in type 1 diabetes. Expressed TCRB transcripts were sequenced after all isolated RNA was converted to cDNA. Produced via immunoSEQ multiplex PCR; TCRdb's table is partial and in-frame only. The sample includes a few hundred thousand clones, about 10% of them seen just once. The sample was naive CD4+ T cells from blood. The receptors derive from a woman in her 30s in good health.

The chain is built from TRBV7-3 and TRBJ2-1; TRBD2 might be the D (5 bases). Germline V gene data show CDR1 as SGHTA and CDR2 as FQGTGA. V was pared by 2 bases and J by 3 bases, with 20 bases between. This CDR3 contains 18 residues. The CDR3 spells CASSLSSGLGIGYNEQFF. The CDR3 bases are TGTGCCAGCAGCTTATCGAGCGGCCTCGGGATCGGCTACAATGAGCAGTTCTTC.

This clone was observed a handful of times. The chain is built from TRBV10-3 and TRBJ2-1; 9 bases fit TRBD2. Unmatched junction bases numbered 3, after V lost 4 bases and J lost 2 bases. The germline gives CDR1 ENHRY, CDR2 SYGVKD. CDR3 length: 15 amino acids. Here the CDR3 DNA reads TGTGCCATCAGTGTGGGCGGGAGGGCCTACAATGAGCAGTTCTTC. Translation: CAISVGGRAYNEQFF.

This clone came up a few times. The chain uses TRBV7-3 and TRBJ2-5; the D gene is possibly TRBD1 (5 bases). The V and J ends lost 2 bases and 5 bases respectively, with 9 bases between them. Germline lookup yields CDR1 SGHTA and CDR2 FQGTGA. The length of the CDR3 is 13 residues. CDR3 nucleotides: TGTGCCAGCAGCTTATCCCGACAGGAGACCCAGTACTTC. This sequence encodes CASSLSRQETQYF.

The CDR3 DNA reads as TGTGCCAGCAGCTTAGACTCGCACACTGAAGCTTTCTTT. Protein product: CASSLDSHTEAFF. V gene TRBV7-3 combines with J gene TRBJ1-1; no reliable D call. Germline CDR1 is SGHTA and CDR2 is FQGTGA. This CDR3 region has 13 residues. Trimming took off 2 bases at V and 3 bases at J, with 7 bases between the two ends.

This clone was counted only a few times. The rearrangement uses TRBV9 and TRBJ2-1; possible D gene TRBD2, 5 bases. There are 16 residues in the CDR3. V was shortened by 2 bases and J by 0 bases, with 12 bases between the two germline ends. The V gene's germline CDR1 is SGDLS and CDR2 YYNGEE. CDR3 protein: CASSVGRVSSYNEQFF. DNA for the CDR3: TGTGCCAGCAGCGTCGGGCGGGTCAGCTCCTACAATGAGCAGTTCTTC.